This record looks at one T cell receptor (beta chain) sequence and its context. Antigen specificity is unknown. Germline V gene sequence: CDR1 SGHKS, CDR2 YYEKEE (reference sequence). CDR3 length: 16 residues. Trimming removed 5 bases from V and 4 bases from J; junction bases left unmatched: 12. It was with a sample-barcoded 5' primer and a J-beta primer mix that a second PCR of roughly 6 to 12 cycles was run. One entry per CDR3 protein results from TCRdb running MiXCR on the 5' RACE reads. The data show hundreds of thousands of distinct CDR3 sequences, roughly 44% seen once. The sample comes from a study of blood T cells in healthy people across ages. General study points: Unknown CMV status may confound age-related changes in expanded clones.

V gene TRBV5-5 combines with J gene TRBJ2-1; 7 bases agree with TRBD2. Material: blood. This TCR came from a man aged 55 to 69 in good health. DNA for the CDR3: TGTGCCAGCAGTGTGGGTCGGCTAGCGGTTTACAATGAGCAGTTCTTC. Protein sequence: CASSVGRLAVYNEQFF.